The 32 T cell receptor beta chains given below trace back to one sample, sequenced in a study of T cell repertoires in cytomegalovirus infection. MiXCR was run by TCRdb on the reads, yielding one entry per CDR3 protein. The table includes some 900,000 distinct CDR3 sequences, about 30% detected once. Their antigens remain unidentified. Sequences were derived from cultured CD8+ T cells from PBMCs, sampled from culture after CMV antigen stimulation. Receptor source: a human donor in good health (CMV status not recorded). Some clones in this sample may be carry-over from other donors' samples.

This clonotype was picked up many times. The chain links TRBV20-1 to TRBJ1-6; the D is unclear. The CDR3 runs 14 residues. V lost 5 bases and J 4 bases, leaving 12 bases between the germline ends. Germline CDR1 DFQATT, CDR2 SNEGSKA (reference sequence). In nucleotides, the CDR3 is TGCAGTGCTTCGGAACGGAGGTATAATTCACCCCTCCACTTT. This sequence encodes CSASERRYNSPLHF.

CDR3 DNA: TGTGCCGGCCGGGGGCTAGCGGGACGGGAGACCCAGTACTTC. It translates to CAGRGLAGRETQYF. The genes are TRBV6-5 and TRBJ2-5; TRBD2 matches 9 bases. The CDR3 extends over 14 amino acids. The V gene's germline CDR1 is MNHEY and CDR2 SVGAGI. V shed 11 bases and J 5 bases; nucleotides not matched to a gene: 12.

This chain joins TRBV5-6 and TRBJ2-1; D gene unclear. The V gene lost 5 bases and the J gene lost 9 bases, with 9 bases spanning the gap. CDR1 and CDR2 (germline): SGHDT, YYEEEE. CDR3 length: 11 amino acids. The CDR3 nucleotides are TGTGCCAGCAGTACAGCGATTGAGCAGTTCTTC. Encoded protein: CASSTAIEQFF.

In its sample, this clonotype was seen a few times. The V gene is TRBV7-9, the J gene TRBJ2-1, with 8 bases fitting TRBD2. Germline CDR1 SEHNR, CDR2 FQNEAQ (reference sequence). V lost 5 bases, J lost 7 bases, and 22 bases stayed unmatched. The CDR3 is 19 residues long. The CDR3 reads CASSPIGTTGTRGPNEQFF. The CDR3 nucleotides read TGTGCCAGCAGCCCGATAGGTACAACCGGGACTAGGGGTCCGAATGAGCAGTTCTTC.

The chain couples TRBV15 to TRBJ1-1; unclear D gene. Germline CDR1 LNHNV, CDR2 YYDKDF (reference sequence). The CDR3 runs 13 residues. V was trimmed by 4 bases and J by 6 bases, leaving 12 bases between them. CDR3 sequence reads: CATSNTDGAEAFF. For the CDR3, the DNA is TGTGCCACCAGCAACACGGACGGAGCTGAAGCTTTCTTT. Looking up the rest from reference TRBV15 and TRBJ1-1 gives the full variable domain: DAMVIQNPRYQVTQFGKPVTLSCSQTLNHNVMYWYQQKSSQAPKLLFHYYDKDFNNEADTPDNFQSRRPNTSFCFLDIRSPGLGDTAMYLCATSNTDGAEAFFGQGTRLTVV.

The chain employs TRBV7-3 and TRBJ1-2; D perhaps matches TRBD1 (6 bases). This CDR3 region has 14 residues. V was cut by 5 bases and J by 8 bases, with 18 bases left in between. CDR1 SGHTA and CDR2 FQGTGA come from the germline V gene. The CDR3 coding sequence is TGTGCCAGCAGCCCAACGGGAGGGGGGGAGGGCTACACCTTC. It encodes CASSPTGGGEGYTF.

In its sample, this clonotype was seen a few times. This sequence joins TRBV13 and TRBJ1-3; 7 bases are shared with TRBD1. Germline CDR1 PRHDT, CDR2 FYEKMQ (reference sequence). V gave up 10 bases and J gave up 2 bases; unmatched junction bases: 14. The CDR3 has 16 residues. The CDR3 nucleotides are TGTGCCACCAGTAATAGGGGGCTAAACGCTGGAAACACCATATATTTT. Translating it yields CATSNRGLNAGNTIYF.

The chain carries TRBV19 and TRBJ2-4; TRBD2 might be the D (5 bases). V lost 3 bases and J lost 0, with 12 bases in between. The germline V gene encodes CDR1 LNHDA and CDR2 SQIVND (reference sequence). This CDR3 is 16 amino acids long. The CDR3 nucleotides are TGTGCCAGTAGTATTGAGGGAGATCTAGCCAAAAACATTCAGTACTTC. Amino acid sequence: CASSIEGDLAKNIQYF. The variable domain in full, with the rest retrieved from reference TRBV19 and TRBJ2-4, is DGGITQSPKYLFRKEGQNVTLSCEQNLNHDAMYWYRQDPGQGLRLIYYSQIVNDFQKGDIAEGYSVSREKKESFPLTVTSAQKNPTAFYLCASSIEGDLAKNIQYFGAGTRLSVL.

This clonotype was found once. This chain links TRBV15 with TRBJ1-2; 8 bases match TRBD1. This CDR3 contains 15 residues. CDR1 is LNHNV, CDR2 YYDKDF, per germline (reference sequence). Unmatched junction bases numbered 6, after V lost 1 base and J lost 5 bases. The DNA of the CDR3 is TGTGCCACCAGCAGAGGGACAGGGTTTCGGTATGGCTACACCTTC. Amino acids: CATSRGTGFRYGYTF.

The table lists this clonotype with a count of one. It may be a read error: a sequence one base away is much more abundant. Because the CDR3 is missing its conserved closing phenylalanine or tryptophan, this is likely a read error. The CDR3 DNA sequence: TGTGCCAGCAGCCCGAACAGGGTTTACGAGCAGTACTCC. As protein: CASSPNRVYEQYS. The gene calls are TRBV7-2 and TRBJ2-7, with D maybe TRBD1 (6 bases). From germline, CDR1 is SGHTA and CDR2 FQGNSA. V lost 5 bases and J lost 4, with 12 bases in between. This CDR3 has 13 amino acids.

The rearrangement joins TRBV6-2 or TRBV6-3 to TRBJ2-1; the D call may be TRBD1 or TRBD2 (6 bases each). CDR1 MNHEY and CDR2 SVGEGT come from the germline V gene. V was shortened by 4 bases and J by 11 bases, with 21 bases between the two germline ends. This CDR3 has 15 residues. The CDR3: CASSWRDIYDLQQFF. The CDR3, as DNA: TGTGCCAGCAGTTGGCGGGACATATACGACTTACAGCAGTTCTTC.

The J gene is TRBJ1-1, the V gene TRBV29-1; 8 nucleotides match TRBD1. With 3 bases clipped from V and 5 bases from J, the junction kept 11 bases outside the gene matches. Germline-derived CDR1 and CDR2 are SQVTM and ANQGSEA. This CDR3 spans 15 amino acids. CDR3 nucleotide sequence: TGCAGCGTTGAGTTGACAGGGGCCGGGTCTACTGAAGCTTTCTTT. Amino acid sequence: CSVELTGAGSTEAFF.

The V and J genes are TRBV27 and TRBJ2-3; D is perhaps TRBD1 (6 bases). This CDR3 comprises 14 residues. Trimming took 6 bases from V and 3 from J, leaving 13 bases between them. Looked up from germline, CDR1 is MNHEY and CDR2 is SMNVEV (reference sequence). The CDR3 loop reads CASRNRVRTDTQYF. The CDR3 nucleotides read TGTGCCAGCAGAAACAGGGTGAGGACAGATACGCAGTATTTT.

The V and J genes are TRBV20-1 and TRBJ2-1; TRBD2 aligns across 10 bases. The V gene's germline CDR1 is DFQATT and CDR2 SNEGSKA (reference sequence). This CDR3 has 15 residues. The V gene end was trimmed by 2 bases and the J gene end by 6 bases; junction bases not matched to a gene: 7. DNA of the CDR3: TGCAGTGCTAGAAGCGGGGGGGCCGAAGCCAATGAGCAGTTCTTC. Its protein is CSARSGGAEANEQFF.

This clonotype was counted between two and nine times. V and J are TRBV6-6 and TRBJ1-1; the D is unclear. In germline, CDR1 is MNHNY, CDR2 SVGAGI (reference sequence). Trimming stripped 7 bases from V and 1 base from J, with 10 bases between. The CDR3 runs 13 residues. CDR3 bases: TGTGCCAGCACCTCTGCCCAGAACACTGAAGCTTTCTTT. Translated, it gives CASTSAQNTEAFF.

This clonotype occurred once. V gene TRBV19 combines with J gene TRBJ1-5, with unresolved D. Germline CDR1 LNHDA, CDR2 SQIVND (reference sequence). Between the trimmed V and J ends, which lost 7 bases and 2 bases, there was a span of 21 bases. The CDR3 has 17 residues. CDR3 DNA sequence: TGTGCCAGTACCGATACGAGAAGAAATGGAGGCAATCAGCCCCAGCATTTT. Translated: CASTDTRRNGGNQPQHF.

A single count supports this clonotype. A much larger clonotype is one base distant, so this may be a read error. No conserved phenylalanine or tryptophan is present at the end of the CDR3, so a read error is the likely explanation. CDR3 coding DNA: TGTGCCAGCAGCTTTGGGGGCCCAGATACGCAGTATTCT. This encodes CASSFGGPDTQYS. The chain recombines TRBV7-6 with TRBJ2-3; tentatively, D is TRBD1 (6 bases). The germline V gene encodes CDR1 SGHVS and CDR2 FNYEAQ. CDR3 length: 13 amino acids. V was trimmed by 3 bases and J by 4 bases, leaving 8 bases between them.

V is TRBV7-6 and J is TRBJ2-5, with a weak D call TRBD2 (6 bases). The CDR3 totals 13 residues. Trimming removed 1 base from V and 5 bases from J, with 8 bases in between. CDR1 SGHVS and CDR2 FNYEAQ come from the germline V gene. This CDR3 is CASSLGRVETQYF. The CDR3 DNA reads TGTGCCAGCAGCTTAGGGAGGGTGGAGACCCAGTACTTC.

V is TRBV10-3 and J is TRBJ2-6; D not resolved. CDR3 length: 15 residues. Germline V lookup: CDR1 ENHRY, CDR2 SYGVKD. V was shortened by 6 bases and J by 1 base, with 10 bases between the two germline ends. CDR3 sequence: CAIRVWVSGANVLTF. The CDR3 DNA is TGTGCCATCAGGGTGTGGGTATCTGGGGCCAACGTCCTGACTTTC.

The table lists this clonotype with many counts. The CDR3 DNA is TGTGCCAGCAGTACAGGGGAGGCTGGCACTGAAGCTTTCTTT. Translated, it gives CASSTGEAGTEAFF. The chain couples TRBV12-3 or TRBV12-4 to TRBJ1-1; TRBD1 matches 7 bases. The length of the CDR3 is 14 residues. J lost 4 bases, V lost 5 bases, and 7 bases had no gene match.

This chain uses TRBV6-1 with TRBJ2-7, with D perhaps matching TRBD2 (6 bases). The CDR3 runs to 16 residues. The germline CDR1 and CDR2 sequences are MNHNS and SASEGT. Trimming removed 2 bases at V and 6 bases at J, with 20 bases between. CDR3 loop: CASSETRGRAGLEQYF. The CDR3 region has the DNA TGTGCCAGCAGTGAAACCCGCGGCAGGGCGGGACTCGAGCAGTACTTC.

In the case of this clonotype: It may be a read error: a sequence one base away is much more abundant. The chain joins TRBV6-1 to TRBJ2-7; D gene uncertain. CDR1 MNHNS and CDR2 SASEGT come from the germline V gene. This CDR3 spans 15 amino acids. The CDR3 nucleotides are TGTGTCAGCAGTGAAAAGGGCAGTCCCTCCTACGAGCAGTACTTC. It yields the protein CVSSEKGSPSYEQYF.

CDR3 in amino acids: CASSLGRAGGVYGYTF. The CDR3, as DNA: TGTGCCAGCAGCTTAGGCCGGGCGGGGGGCGTCTATGGCTACACCTTC. V and J are TRBV11-2 and TRBJ1-2; the D gene is possibly TRBD1 (6 bases). Trimming shortened V by 1 base and J by 4 bases, and 16 bases separated the two germline ends. This CDR3 comprises 16 residues. The V gene's germline CDR1 is SGHAT and CDR2 FQNNGV. The full variable domain, completed using reference TRBV11-2 and TRBJ1-2, is EAGVAQSPRYKIIEKRQSVAFWCNPISGHATLYWYQQILGQGPKLLIQFQNNGVVDDSQLPKDRFSAERLKGVDSTLKIQPAKLEDSAVYLCASSLGRAGGVYGYTFGSGTRLTVV.

This chain joins TRBV6-8 and TRBJ1-1; D might be TRBD1 (6 bases). The CDR3 runs 14 residues. The V gene lost 1 base and the J gene lost 6 bases, with 12 bases spanning the gap. Germline V gives CDR1 MNHGY, CDR2 SAAAGT. The CDR3 DNA reads TGTGCCAGCAGTTACTACAACAGGGTATCTGAAGCTTTCTTT. It is translated as CASSYYNRVSEAFF.

This clonotype was counted between two and nine times. The V call is TRBV7-2, the J call TRBJ1-5; D is unclear. The germline V gene encodes CDR1 SGHTA and CDR2 FQGNSA. Trimming shortened V by 6 bases and J by 7 bases, and 13 bases separated the two germline ends. The CDR3 totals 13 residues. The CDR3 DNA reads as TGTGCCAGCAGTCAAGTCGGTTTCCAGCCCCAGCATTTT. This sequence encodes CASSQVGFQPQHF. Full variable domain (rest looked up from reference TRBV7-2 and TRBJ1-5): GAGVSQSPSNKVTEKGKDVELRCDPISGHTALYWYRQSLGQGLEFLIYFQGNSAPDKSGLPSDRFSAERTGGSVSTLTIQRTQQEDSAVYLCASSQVGFQPQHFGDGTRLSIL.

This clonotype turned up a few times. This sequence joins TRBV20-1 and TRBJ1-2; D perhaps matches TRBD1 (6 bases). Germline lookup yields CDR1 DFQATT and CDR2 SNEGSKA (reference sequence). V was pared by 6 bases and J by 3 bases, with 17 bases between. This CDR3 region has 14 residues. The CDR3 DNA reads TGCAGTGCGGAAGGAGGGGGGGAAGACTATGGCTACACCTTC. Its protein product is CSAEGGGEDYGYTF.

This clonotype was detected only a few times. The chain has TRBV5-4 and TRBJ2-1; possibly TRBD1 for D (5 bases). Per germline, CDR1 SGHNT and CDR2 YYREEE (reference sequence). The V end was cut by 7 bases, the J end by 0 bases, with 17 bases between. CDR3 length equals 16 residues. CDR3 protein: CASPDPGKSSYNEQFF. The CDR3 region has the DNA TGTGCCAGCCCTGATCCAGGGAAGAGCTCCTACAATGAGCAGTTCTTC.

This chain connects TRBV5-6 to TRBJ1-1; D is undetermined. This CDR3 has 13 amino acids. The V end was cut by 2 bases, the J end by 4 bases, with 9 bases between. Germline V gives CDR1 SGHDT, CDR2 YYEEEE. CDR3 sequence: CASSFPGSTEAFF. CDR3 nucleotides: TGTGCCAGCAGCTTTCCCGGTAGCACTGAAGCTTTCTTT.

The V and J genes are TRBV4-1 and TRBJ1-4; D call uncertain. Trimming shortened V by 1 base and J by 7 bases, and 22 bases separated the two germline ends. The CDR3 runs to 18 residues. Looked up from germline, CDR1 is MGHRA and CDR2 is YSYEKL. CDR3 amino acids: CASSQVLSVGFEGEKLFF. The CDR3 DNA reads as TGCGCCAGCAGCCAAGTCCTGTCTGTGGGCTTCGAGGGTGAAAAACTGTTTTTT.

The table lists this clonotype with a few counts. This sequence joins TRBV6-6 and TRBJ1-5; 10 bases agree with TRBD1. CDR3 length: 15 amino acids. V was pared by 3 bases and J by 4 bases, with 3 bases of the junction left unmatched. CDR1 is MNHNY and CDR2 is SVGAGI in the germline V gene (reference sequence). The CDR3 DNA reads TGTGCCAGCAGTTATCGACAGGGGGCTAATCAGCCCCAGCATTTT. Residues: CASSYRQGANQPQHF.

With respect to this clonotype: It may be a read error: a sequence one base away is much more abundant. Given the absence of the conserved phenylalanine or tryptophan at the CDR3 end, a read error is likely. The chain couples TRBV7-2 to TRBJ1-2, with TRBD1 as a possible D gene (6 bases). The V end lost 5 bases, the J end lost 8 bases, and 21 bases lay between the germline ends. Germline V gene data show CDR1 as SGHTA and CDR2 as FQGNSA. CDR3 length: 15 amino acids. The CDR3, as DNA: TGTGCCAGCAGCCTCGGGACACCTTACAGAGGAGGCTACACCCTC. The encoded protein is CASSLGTPYRGGYTL.

A few counts support this clonotype. The J gene is TRBJ1-5, the V gene TRBV28, with 9 bases lining up with TRBD1. V dropped 3 bases and J dropped 2; count of bases not matched to a gene: 11. CDR1 and CDR2 (germline): MDHEN, SYDVKM. This CDR3 spans 18 amino acids. The CDR3 here is CASSLGQGLNIGNQPQHF. DNA of the CDR3: TGTGCCAGCAGTTTGGGACAGGGTCTCAATATAGGCAATCAGCCCCAGCATTTT.